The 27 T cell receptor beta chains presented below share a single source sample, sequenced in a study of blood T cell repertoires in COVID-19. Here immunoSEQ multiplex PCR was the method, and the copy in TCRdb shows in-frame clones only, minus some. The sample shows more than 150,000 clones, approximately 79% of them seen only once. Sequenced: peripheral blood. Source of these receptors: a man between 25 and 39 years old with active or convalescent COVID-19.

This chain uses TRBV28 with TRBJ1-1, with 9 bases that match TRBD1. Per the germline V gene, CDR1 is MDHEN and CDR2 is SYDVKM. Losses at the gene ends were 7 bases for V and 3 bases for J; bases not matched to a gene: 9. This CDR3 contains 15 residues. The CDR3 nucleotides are TGTGCCAGCACCACAGGGGGCGAGGGAGACACTGAAGCTTTCTTT. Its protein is CASTTGGEGDTEAFF.

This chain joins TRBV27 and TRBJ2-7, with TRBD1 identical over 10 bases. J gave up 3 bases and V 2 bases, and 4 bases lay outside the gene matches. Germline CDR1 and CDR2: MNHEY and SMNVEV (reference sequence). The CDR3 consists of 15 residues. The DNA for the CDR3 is TGTGCCAGCAGTTTAGACAGGGGGCCCATCTACGAGCAGTACGTC. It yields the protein CASSLDRGPIYEQYV.

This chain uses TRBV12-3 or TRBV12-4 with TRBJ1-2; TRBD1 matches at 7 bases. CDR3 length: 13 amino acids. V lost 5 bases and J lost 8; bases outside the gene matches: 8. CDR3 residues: CASSPRQGRGYTF. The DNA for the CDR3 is TGTGCCAGCAGTCCGCGACAGGGTCGGGGCTACACCTTC.

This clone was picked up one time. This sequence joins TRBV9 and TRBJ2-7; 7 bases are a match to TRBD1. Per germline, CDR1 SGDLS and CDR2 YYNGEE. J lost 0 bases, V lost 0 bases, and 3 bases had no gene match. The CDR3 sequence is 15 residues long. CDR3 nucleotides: TGTGCCAGCAGCGTAGAGGGGACAGCCTCCTACGAGCAGTACTTC. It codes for CASSVEGTASYEQYF.

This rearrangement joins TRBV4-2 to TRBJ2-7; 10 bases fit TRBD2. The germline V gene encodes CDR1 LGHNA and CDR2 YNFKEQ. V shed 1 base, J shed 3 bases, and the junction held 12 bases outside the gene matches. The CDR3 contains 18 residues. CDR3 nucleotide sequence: TGTGCCAGCAGCCAAGCAAGCGGGGGGGCCCGTGCTGGCTACGAGCAGTACGTC. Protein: CASSQASGGARAGYEQYV.

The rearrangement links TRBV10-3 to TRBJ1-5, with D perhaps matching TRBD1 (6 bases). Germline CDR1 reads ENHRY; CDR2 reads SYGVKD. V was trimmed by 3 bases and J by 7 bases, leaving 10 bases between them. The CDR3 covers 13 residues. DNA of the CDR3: TGTGCCATCAGTGACAGGGGTGGACAGCCCCAGCATTTT. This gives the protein CAISDRGGQPQHF.

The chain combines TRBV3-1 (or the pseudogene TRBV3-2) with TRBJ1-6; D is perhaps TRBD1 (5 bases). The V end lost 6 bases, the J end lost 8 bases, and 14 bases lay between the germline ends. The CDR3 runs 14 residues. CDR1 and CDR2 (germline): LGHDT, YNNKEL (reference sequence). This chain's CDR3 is CASRFGGKDSPLHF. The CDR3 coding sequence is TGTGCCAGCAGATTCGGGGGAAAGGATTCACCCCTCCACTTT.

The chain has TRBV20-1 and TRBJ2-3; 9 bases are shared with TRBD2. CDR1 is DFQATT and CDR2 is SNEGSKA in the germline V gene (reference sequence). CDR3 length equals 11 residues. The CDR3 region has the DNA TGCGGCGGGGGGGCGGCAGATACGCAGTATTTT. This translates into CGGGAADTQYF.

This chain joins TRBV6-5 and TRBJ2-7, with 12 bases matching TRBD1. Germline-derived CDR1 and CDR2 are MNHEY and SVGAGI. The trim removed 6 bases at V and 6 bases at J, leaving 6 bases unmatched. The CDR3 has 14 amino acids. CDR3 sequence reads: CASRRGTGGPEQYF. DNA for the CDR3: TGTGCCAGCAGAAGGGGGACAGGGGGCCCCGAGCAGTACTTC.

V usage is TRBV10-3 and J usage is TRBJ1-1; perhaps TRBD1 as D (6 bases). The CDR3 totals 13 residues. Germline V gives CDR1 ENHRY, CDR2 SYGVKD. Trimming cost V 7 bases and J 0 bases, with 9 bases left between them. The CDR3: CAIMDRMNTEAFF. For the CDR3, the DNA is TGTGCCATCATGGACAGAATGAACACTGAAGCTTTCTTT.

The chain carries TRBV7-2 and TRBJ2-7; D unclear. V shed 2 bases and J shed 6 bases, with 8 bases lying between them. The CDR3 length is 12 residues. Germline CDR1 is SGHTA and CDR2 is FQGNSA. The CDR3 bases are TGTGCCAGCAGCTTATCGCGAGGCGAGCAGTACTTC. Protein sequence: CASSLSRGEQYF. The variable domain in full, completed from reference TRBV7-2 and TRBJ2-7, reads GAGVSQSPSNKVTEKGKDVELRCDPISGHTALYWYRQSLGQGLEFLIYFQGNSAPDKSGLPSDRFSAERTGGSVSTLTIQRTQQEDSAVYLCASSLSRGEQYFGPGTRLTVT.

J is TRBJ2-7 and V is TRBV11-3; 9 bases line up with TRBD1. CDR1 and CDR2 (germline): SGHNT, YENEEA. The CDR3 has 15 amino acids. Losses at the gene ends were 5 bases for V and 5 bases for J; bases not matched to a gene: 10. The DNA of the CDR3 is TGTGCCAGCAGCCCCCCGGGACAGGGAGACCACGAGCAGTACTTC. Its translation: CASSPPGQGDHEQYF. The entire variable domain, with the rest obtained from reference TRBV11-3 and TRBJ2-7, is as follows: EAGVVQSPRYKIIEKKQPVAFWCNPISGHNTLYWYLQNLGQGPELLIRYENEEAVDDSQLPKDRFSAERLKGVDSTLKIQPAELGDSAVYLCASSPPGQGDHEQYFGPGTRLTVT.

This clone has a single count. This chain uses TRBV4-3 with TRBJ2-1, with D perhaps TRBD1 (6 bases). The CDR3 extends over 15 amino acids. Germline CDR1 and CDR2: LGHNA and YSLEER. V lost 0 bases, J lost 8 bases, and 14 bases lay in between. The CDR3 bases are TGCGCCAGCAGCCAAGAGGAGGACAGAGACGATGAGCAGTTCTTC. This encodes CASSQEEDRDDEQFF.

The CDR3: CASSIGRLGATSYEQYF. The CDR3 DNA reads as TGTGCCAGTAGTATAGGACGGTTGGGGGCTACCTCCTACGAGCAGTACTTC. The rearrangement joins TRBV19 to TRBJ2-7, with D possibly TRBD1 on 6 matching bases. Per the germline V gene, CDR1 is LNHDA and CDR2 is SQIVND (reference sequence). The CDR3 runs to 17 residues. Trimming pared 1 base from V and 0 bases from J, leaving 16 bases between.

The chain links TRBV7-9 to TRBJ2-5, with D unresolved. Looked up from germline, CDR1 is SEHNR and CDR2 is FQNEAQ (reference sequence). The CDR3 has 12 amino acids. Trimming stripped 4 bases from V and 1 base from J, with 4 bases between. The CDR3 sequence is CASSSFQETQYF. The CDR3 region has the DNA TGTGCCAGCAGCTCCTTCCAAGAGACCCAGTACTTC. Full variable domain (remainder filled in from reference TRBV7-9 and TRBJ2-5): DTGVSQNPRHKITKRGQNVTFRCDPISEHNRLYWYRQTLGQGPEFLTYFQNEAQLEKSRLLSDRFSAERPKGSFSTLEIQRTEQGDSAMYLCASSSFQETQYFGPGTRLLVL.

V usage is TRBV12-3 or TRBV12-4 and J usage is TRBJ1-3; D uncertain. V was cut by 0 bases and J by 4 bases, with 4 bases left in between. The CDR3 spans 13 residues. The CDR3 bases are TGTGCCAGCAGTTTAGCGCGGGGAAACACCATATATTTT. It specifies CASSLARGNTIYF.

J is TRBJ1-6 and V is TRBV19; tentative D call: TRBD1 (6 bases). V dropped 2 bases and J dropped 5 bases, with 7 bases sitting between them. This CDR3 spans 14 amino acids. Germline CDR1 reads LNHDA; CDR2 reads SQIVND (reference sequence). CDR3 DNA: TGTGCCAGTAGTATAACAGGGAATAATTCACCCCTCCACTTT. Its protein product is CASSITGNNSPLHF.

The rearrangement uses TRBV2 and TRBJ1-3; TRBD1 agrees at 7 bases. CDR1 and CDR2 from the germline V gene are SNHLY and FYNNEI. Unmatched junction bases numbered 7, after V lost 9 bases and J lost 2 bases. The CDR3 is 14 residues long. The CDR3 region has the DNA TGTGCCAGTCGGACAGGACTCCCTGGAAACACCATATATTTT. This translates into CASRTGLPGNTIYF. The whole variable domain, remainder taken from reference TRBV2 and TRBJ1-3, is EPEVTQTPSHQVTQMGQEVILRCVPISNHLYFYWYRQILGQKVEFLVSFYNNEISEKSEIFDDQFSVERPDGSNFTLKIRSTKLEDSAMYFCASRTGLPGNTIYFGEGSWLTVV.

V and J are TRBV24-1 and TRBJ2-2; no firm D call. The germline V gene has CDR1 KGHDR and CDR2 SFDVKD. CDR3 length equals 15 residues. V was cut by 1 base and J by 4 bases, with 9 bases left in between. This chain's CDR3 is CATSDFLPGTGELFF. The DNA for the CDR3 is TGTGCCACCAGTGATTTTCTCCCCGGCACCGGGGAGCTGTTTTTT.

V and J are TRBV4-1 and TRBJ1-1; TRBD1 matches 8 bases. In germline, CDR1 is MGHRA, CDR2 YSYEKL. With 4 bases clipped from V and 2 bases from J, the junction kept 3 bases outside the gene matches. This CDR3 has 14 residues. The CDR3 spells CASSRDRSNTEAFF. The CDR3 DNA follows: TGCGCCAGCAGCCGGGACAGGTCAAACACTGAAGCTTTCTTT.

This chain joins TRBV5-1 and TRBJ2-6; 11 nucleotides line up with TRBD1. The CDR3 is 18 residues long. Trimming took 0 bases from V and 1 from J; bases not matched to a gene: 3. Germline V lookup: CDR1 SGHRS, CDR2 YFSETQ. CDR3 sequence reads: CASSLVGTGGSGANVLTF. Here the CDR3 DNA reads TGCGCCAGCAGCTTGGTCGGGACAGGGGGATCTGGGGCCAACGTCCTGACTTTC.

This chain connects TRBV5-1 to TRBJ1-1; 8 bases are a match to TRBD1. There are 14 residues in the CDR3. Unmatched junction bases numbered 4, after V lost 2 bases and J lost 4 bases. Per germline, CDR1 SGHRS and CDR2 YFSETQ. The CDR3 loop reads CASSLTGGSTEAFF. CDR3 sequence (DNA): TGCGCCAGCAGCTTAACAGGGGGAAGCACTGAAGCTTTCTTT.

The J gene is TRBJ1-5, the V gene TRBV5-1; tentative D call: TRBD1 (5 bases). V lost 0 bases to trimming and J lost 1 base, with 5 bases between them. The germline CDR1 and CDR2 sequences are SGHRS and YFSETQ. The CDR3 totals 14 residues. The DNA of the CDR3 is TGCGCCAGCAGCTTGGGACAGAGCAATCAGCCCCAGCATTTT. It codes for CASSLGQSNQPQHF.

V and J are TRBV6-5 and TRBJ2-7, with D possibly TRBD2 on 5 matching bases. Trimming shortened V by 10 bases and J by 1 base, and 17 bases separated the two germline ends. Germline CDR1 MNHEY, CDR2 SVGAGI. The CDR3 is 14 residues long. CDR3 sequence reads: CATTAGLASYEQYF. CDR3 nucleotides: TGTGCCACAACCGCCGGACTCGCATCCTACGAGCAGTACTTC.

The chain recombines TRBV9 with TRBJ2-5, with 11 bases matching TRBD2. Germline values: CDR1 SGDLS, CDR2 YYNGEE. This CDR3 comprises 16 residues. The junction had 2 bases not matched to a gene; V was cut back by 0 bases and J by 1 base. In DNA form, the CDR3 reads TGTGCCAGCAGCGTAGGACTAGCGGGGTCCCAAGAGACCCAGTACTTC. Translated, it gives CASSVGLAGSQETQYF.

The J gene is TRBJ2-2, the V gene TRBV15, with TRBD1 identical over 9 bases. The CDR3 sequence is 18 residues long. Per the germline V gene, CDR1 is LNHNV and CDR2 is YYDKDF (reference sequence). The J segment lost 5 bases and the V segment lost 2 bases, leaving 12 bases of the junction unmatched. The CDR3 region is CATSRPRAGTGMTGELFF. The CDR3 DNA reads TGTGCCACCAGCAGACCCCGCGCCGGGACAGGGATGACCGGGGAGCTGTTTTTT. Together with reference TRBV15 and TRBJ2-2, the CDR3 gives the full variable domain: DAMVIQNPRYQVTQFGKPVTLSCSQTLNHNVMYWYQQKSSQAPKLLFHYYDKDFNNEADTPDNFQSRRPNTSFCFLDIRSPGLGDTAMYLCATSRPRAGTGMTGELFFGEGSRLTVL.

CDR3 residues: CASSPNRGQDIQYF. The CDR3 region has the DNA TGTGCCAGCTCACCGAACAGGGGGCAGGACATTCAGTACTTC. J is TRBJ2-4 and V is TRBV18, with 9 bases identical to TRBD1. Germline loops: CDR1 KGHSH, CDR2 LQKENI. V dropped 3 bases and J dropped 8; count of bases not matched to a gene: 5. The CDR3 loop spans 14 amino acids.